Shown below are 6 T cell receptor beta chains from a single sample sequenced in a study of CD4 and CD8 cells across lung adenocarcinoma regions. TCRdb independently ran MiXCR on the PCR reads; one entry per CDR3 protein. The repertoire includes 3,000 to 4,000 distinct CDR3 sequences, about 65% of them detected once, and 15% to 20% sits in the top ten. The sequencing input was CD8+ T cells from the margin of a lung tumor. All receptors come from a female donor with lung adenocarcinoma. The CD4 and CD8 labels of this study may be unreliable.

This clonotype is deemed medium-sized. This chain links TRBV4-1 with TRBJ2-5; D perhaps matches TRBD1 (6 bases). This CDR3 has 16 residues. Germline V gene sequence: CDR1 MGHRA, CDR2 YSYEKL. Trimming removed 0 bases from V and 5 bases from J, with 16 bases in between. The CDR3 nucleotides are TGCGCCAGCAGCCAAGATGCTCTTGGGGGCTCGGAGACCCAGTACTTC. This sequence encodes CASSQDALGGSETQYF.

This clonotype showed up just a few times. The V gene is TRBV4-3, the J gene TRBJ2-1; 9 bases are shared with TRBD2. CDR1 is LGHNA and CDR2 is YSLEER in the germline V gene. The CDR3 spans 17 residues. J gave up 7 bases and V 0 bases, and 10 bases lay outside the gene matches. The CDR3 is CASSQDALAGTRNEQFF. In nucleotides, the CDR3 is TGCGCCAGCAGCCAAGATGCCCTAGCGGGAACTAGGAATGAGCAGTTCTTC.

This clonotype counts as medium-sized (0.01 to 0.1%). The V call is TRBV10-1, the J call TRBJ2-5, with a weak D call TRBD1 (5 bases). With 3 bases removed from V and 3 bases from J, the gap between germline ends came to 11 bases. The germline V gene encodes CDR1 WNHNN and CDR2 SYGVQD (reference sequence). The CDR3 length is 14 residues. CDR3 coding DNA: TGCGCCAGCAGTGATATGGGCAGGGAAGAGACCCAGTACTTC. Its translation is CASSDMGREETQYF.

The V and J genes are TRBV6-1 and TRBJ2-5; the match to TRBD2 covers 11 bases. CDR1 and CDR2 from the germline V gene are MNHNS and SASEGT. CDR3 length: 13 amino acids. Unmatched junction bases numbered 1, after V lost 6 bases and J lost 4 bases. CDR3 residues: CASRLAGGETQYF. CDR3 DNA: TGTGCCAGCAGGCTAGCGGGGGGAGAGACCCAGTACTTC.

The CDR3 here is CASSRREGRETQYF. The DNA of the CDR3 is TGCGCCAGCAGTCGACGGGAGGGCCGGGAGACCCAGTACTTC. V is TRBV10-1 and J is TRBJ2-5; 8 bases line up with TRBD2. V lost 5 bases to trimming and J lost 5 bases; unmatched junction nucleotides: 7. This CDR3 comprises 14 residues. Germline-derived CDR1 and CDR2 are WNHNN and SYGVQD (reference sequence).

This clonotype has only a few counts. Its ends do not fully match the called genes, so a read error is possible. This rearrangement joins TRBV6-1 to TRBJ1-6, with D possibly matching TRBD1 (5 bases). Germline V lookup: CDR1 MNHNS, CDR2 SASEGT. CDR3 length: 18 amino acids. The CDR3 sequence is CASKLPGLAGESSYEQYF. The CDR3 nucleotides are TGTGCCAGTAAACTTCCGGGACTAGCGGGAGAGAGCTCCTACGAGCAGTACTTT.